Each of the 16 T cell receptor beta chains below was sequenced from the same sample in a study of T-cell reconstitution after alpha-beta-depleted transplantation in children. TCRbeta library preparation incorporated unique molecular identifiers. MiXCR, run by TCRdb on the PCR reads, gives a single entry per CDR3 protein. This sample has hundreds of thousands of distinct CDR3 sequences; around 17% occur once, and the top ten carry 0.8% to 1.1%. Source: PBMCs from the stem cell graft donor, taken from the stem cell graft. These receptors were taken from a human donor who donated a stem cell graft to a child with acute myeloid leukemia.

V gene TRBV3-1 combines with J gene TRBJ1-3, with D maybe TRBD1 (6 bases). With 3 bases removed from V and 3 bases from J, the gap between germline ends came to 12 bases. This CDR3 region has 15 residues. Per germline, CDR1 LGHDT and CDR2 YNNKEL (reference sequence). The CDR3 is CASSQYRECGNTIYF. CDR3 bases: TGTGCCAGCAGCCAGTACAGGGAATGTGGAAACACCATATATTTT. The full variable domain, completed using reference TRBV3-1 and TRBJ1-3, is DTAVSQTPKYLVTQMGNDKSIKCEQNLGHDTMYWYKQDSKKFLKIMFSYNNKELIINETVPNRFSPKSPDKAHLNLHINSLELGDSAVYFCASSQYRECGNTIYFGEGSWLTVV.

This clonotype was counted ten times or more. This rearrangement joins TRBV5-6 to TRBJ2-7, with no clear D. Germline loops: CDR1 SGHDT, CDR2 YYEEEE. The CDR3 covers 12 residues. Between the trimmed V and J ends, which lost 0 bases and 6 bases, there was a span of 7 bases. CDR3 bases: TGTGCCAGCAGCTTGGCCGGTCTCGAGCAGTACGTC. It translates to CASSLAGLEQYV.

A note on this clonotype: A read error is possible here, since a much larger clone lies one base away. The V gene is TRBV6-1, the J gene TRBJ1-5, with 7 bases lining up with TRBD1. This CDR3 has 14 residues. CDR1 is MNHNS, CDR2 SASEGT, per germline. After removal of 9 bases from V and 3 bases from J, the junction contained 8 bases not matched to a gene. The CDR3 region is CARQTGLYNQPQHF. The DNA of the CDR3 is TGTGCCAGGCAGACAGGGCTTTACAATCAGCCCCAGCATTTT.

This rearrangement joins TRBV20-1 to TRBJ2-3; 7 bases match TRBD2. Looked up from germline, CDR1 is DFQATT and CDR2 is SNEGSKA (reference sequence). The V gene end was trimmed by 5 bases and the J gene end by 0 bases; junction bases not matched to a gene: 8. The CDR3 extends over 15 amino acids. The CDR3 here is CSAPRAGESTDTQYF. DNA of the CDR3: TGCAGTGCTCCGCGGGCGGGGGAGAGCACAGATACGCAGTATTTT.

The J gene is TRBJ1-5, the V gene TRBV5-5; D gene ambiguous. Per the germline V gene, CDR1 is SGHKS and CDR2 is YYEKEE (reference sequence). The ends were cut back, 2 bases at V and 4 bases at J, with 16 bases in the middle. CDR3 size: 16 residues. CDR3 sequence (DNA): TGTGCCAGCAGCTTCGGCCCGGAATCCCTTAATCAGCCCCAGCATTTT. Its protein is CASSFGPESLNQPQHF.

This clonotype was detected ten times or more. The V and J genes are TRBV7-2 and TRBJ2-5, with 8 bases matching TRBD2. Germline trimming cut 7 bases from V and 3 bases from J; bases unmatched to any gene: 13. Germline loops: CDR1 SGHTA, CDR2 FQGNSA. CDR3 size: 16 residues. The DNA of the CDR3 is TGTGCCAGCACCATAGCACCACGGGGGGGGAAAGAGACCCAGTACTTC. The encoded protein is CASTIAPRGGKETQYF. Combining the CDR3 with reference TRBV7-2 and TRBJ2-5 gives the whole variable domain GAGVSQSPSNKVTEKGKDVELRCDPISGHTALYWYRQSLGQGLEFLIYFQGNSAPDKSGLPSDRFSAERTGGSVSTLTIQRTQQEDSAVYLCASTIAPRGGKETQYFGPGTRLLVL.

This clonotype was detected many times. The V gene is TRBV12-3 or TRBV12-4, the J gene TRBJ2-7; 8 nucleotides line up with TRBD1. The CDR3 contains 14 residues. The J segment lost 4 bases and the V segment lost 6 bases, leaving 8 bases of the junction unmatched. Here the CDR3 reads CASSLDRVGYEQYF. CDR3 nucleotides: TGTGCCAGCAGCTTGGACAGGGTAGGGTACGAGCAGTACTTC.

This clonotype was recorded a few times. The genes are TRBV5-1 and TRBJ1-2; D ambiguous. The V end was cut by 0 bases, the J end by 6 bases, with 12 bases between. Germline loops: CDR1 SGHRS, CDR2 YFSETQ. The CDR3 consists of 14 residues. The CDR3, as DNA: TGCGCCAGCAGCTTGGAACCAGGCTGGAATGGCTACACCTTC. The encoded protein is CASSLEPGWNGYTF.

This clonotype was observed a few times. V usage is TRBV12-3 or TRBV12-4 and J usage is TRBJ2-3; 7 positions match TRBD2. The CDR3 totals 12 residues. The trim removed 9 bases at V and 3 bases at J, leaving 3 bases unmatched. In DNA form, the CDR3 reads TGTGCCAGTGGACTAGTAACAGATACGCAGTATTTT. Its protein is CASGLVTDTQYF.

This clonotype has a handful of counts. This chain joins TRBV20-1 and TRBJ1-1; the D is unclear. CDR1 DFQATT and CDR2 SNEGSKA come from the germline V gene (reference sequence). CDR3 size: 11 residues. Trimming cost V 6 bases and J 10 bases, with 15 bases left between them. The CDR3, as DNA: TGCAGTGCCCCCCCGGGCCCAGGAGCTTTCTTT. Amino acid sequence: CSAPPGPGAFF.

V usage is TRBV20-1 and J usage is TRBJ1-6; D may be TRBD1 (5 bases). V dropped 5 bases and J dropped 4 bases, with 9 bases sitting between them. Germline V gene data show CDR1 as DFQATT and CDR2 as SNEGSKA (reference sequence). The CDR3 runs to 13 residues. The CDR3 DNA is TGCAGTGCTTTGACAGCTTATAATTCACCCCTCCACTTT. Residues: CSALTAYNSPLHF.

This clonotype was seen only a few times. The chain couples TRBV6-5 to TRBJ1-1; D possibly corresponds to TRBD1 (6 bases). The CDR3 is made up of 18 amino acids. The V and J ends lost 0 bases and 0 bases respectively, with 17 bases between them. From germline, CDR1 is MNHEY and CDR2 SVGAGI. The CDR3, as DNA: TGTGCCAGCAGTTACTCCGGGGGCGCGGGGTCAATGAACACTGAAGCTTTCTTT. As protein: CASSYSGGAGSMNTEAFF.

This clonotype was found many times. The chain is built from TRBV29-1 and TRBJ1-1, with D possibly TRBD1 on 6 matching bases. This CDR3 is built from 13 residues. The V gene's germline CDR1 is SQVTM and CDR2 ANQGSEA. V was clipped by 6 bases and J by 5 bases, with 16 bases between them. The CDR3 sequence is CSVSERGTTEAFF. CDR3 coding DNA: TGCAGCGTCTCCGAAAGGGGGACGACTGAAGCTTTCTTT.

The rearrangement uses TRBV7-2 and TRBJ2-4; D gene ambiguous. From germline, CDR1 is SGHTA and CDR2 FQGNSA. V dropped 3 bases and J dropped 8 bases, with 11 bases sitting between them. The CDR3 runs 13 residues. Here the CDR3 reads CASSLGFPDIQYF. The CDR3 DNA is TGTGCCAGCAGCTTGGGCTTTCCCGACATTCAGTACTTC.

The rearrangement links TRBV7-9 to TRBJ1-2; D is unclear. The CDR3 is 11 residues long. Germline V gives CDR1 SEHNR, CDR2 FQNEAQ (reference sequence). Trimming left V 1 base short and J 6 bases short, with 3 bases between. CDR3 DNA sequence: TGTGCCAGCAGCTTAGATCATGGCTACACCTTC. Amino acids: CASSLDHGYTF.

The genes are TRBV4-3 and TRBJ2-7; D not resolved. Germline V gene lookup returns CDR1 LGHNA and CDR2 YSLEER. The V gene lost 4 bases and the J gene lost 3 bases, with 13 bases spanning the gap. This CDR3 region has 14 residues. CDR3: CASSPSPLGYEQYF. The CDR3 DNA is TGCGCCAGCAGCCCAAGCCCTTTGGGCTACGAGCAGTACTTC.